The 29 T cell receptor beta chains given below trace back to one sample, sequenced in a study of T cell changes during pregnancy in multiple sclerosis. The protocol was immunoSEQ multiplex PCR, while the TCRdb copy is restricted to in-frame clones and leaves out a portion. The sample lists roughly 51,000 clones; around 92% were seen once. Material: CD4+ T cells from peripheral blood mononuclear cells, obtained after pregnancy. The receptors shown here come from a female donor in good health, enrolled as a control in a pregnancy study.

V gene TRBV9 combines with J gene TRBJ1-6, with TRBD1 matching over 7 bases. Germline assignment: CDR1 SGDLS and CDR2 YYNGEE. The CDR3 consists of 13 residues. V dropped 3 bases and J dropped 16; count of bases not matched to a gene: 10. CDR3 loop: CASSAPGTATLHF. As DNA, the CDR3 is TGTGCCAGCAGCGCACCCGGGACAGCGACTCTCCACTTT.

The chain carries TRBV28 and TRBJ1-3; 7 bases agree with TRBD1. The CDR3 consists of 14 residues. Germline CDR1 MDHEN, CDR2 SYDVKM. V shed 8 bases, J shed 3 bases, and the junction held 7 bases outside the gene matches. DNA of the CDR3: TGTGCCAGCGGCCGAAACAGGGGTGGAAACACCATATATTTT. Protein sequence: CASGRNRGGNTIYF.

CDR3 residues: CASSPSGGVTGELFF. CDR3 coding DNA: TGTGCCAGCAGCCCCAGCGGGGGGGTTACCGGGGAGCTGTTTTTT. The rearrangement joins TRBV7-3 to TRBJ2-2, with TRBD2 matching 10 bases. Germline V gene lookup returns CDR1 SGHTA and CDR2 FQGTGA. The ends lost 5 bases at V and 5 bases at J; junction bases unmatched: 5. This CDR3 comprises 15 residues.

In DNA form, the CDR3 reads TGTGCCAGTAGTACCCCCGGGACAGCATCTCCCCCAGATACGCAGTATTTT. This encodes CASSTPGTASPPDTQYF. The chain carries TRBV19 and TRBJ2-3, with 7 nucleotides matching TRBD1. CDR3 length: 17 amino acids. Germline V gene data show CDR1 as LNHDA and CDR2 as SQIVND (reference sequence). V gave up 4 bases and J gave up 4 bases; unmatched junction bases: 14.

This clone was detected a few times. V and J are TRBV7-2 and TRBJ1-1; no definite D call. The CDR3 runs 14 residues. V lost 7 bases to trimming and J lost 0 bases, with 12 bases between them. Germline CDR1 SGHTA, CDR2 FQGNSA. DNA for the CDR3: TGTGCCAGCATCCACGGAGCCATGAACACTGAAGCTTTCTTT. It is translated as CASIHGAMNTEAFF.

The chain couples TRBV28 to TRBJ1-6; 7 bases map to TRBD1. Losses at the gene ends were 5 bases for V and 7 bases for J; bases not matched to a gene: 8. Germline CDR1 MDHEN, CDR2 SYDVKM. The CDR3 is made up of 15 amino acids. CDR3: CASSTSGRGNSPLHF. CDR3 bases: TGTGCCAGCAGTACCTCCGGCAGGGGGAATTCACCCCTCCACTTT.

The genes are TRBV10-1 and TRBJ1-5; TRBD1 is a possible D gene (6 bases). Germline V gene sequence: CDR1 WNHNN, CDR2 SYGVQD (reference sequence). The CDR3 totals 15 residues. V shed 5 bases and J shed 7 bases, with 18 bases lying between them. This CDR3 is CASSIFGQISQPQHF. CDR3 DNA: TGCGCCAGCAGTATATTCGGACAGATCTCCCAGCCCCAGCATTTT.

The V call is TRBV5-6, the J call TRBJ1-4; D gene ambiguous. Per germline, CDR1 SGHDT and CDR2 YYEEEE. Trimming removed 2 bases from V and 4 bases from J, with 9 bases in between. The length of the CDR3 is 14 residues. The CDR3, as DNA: TGTGCCAGCAGCTTCGGACTGCTTAATGAAAAACTGTTTTTT. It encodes CASSFGLLNEKLFF. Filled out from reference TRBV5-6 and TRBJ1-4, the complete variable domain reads DAGVTQSPTHLIKTRGQQVTLRCSPKSGHDTVSWYQQALGQGPQFIFQYYEEEERQRGNFPDRFSGHQFPNYSSELNVNALLLGDSALYLCASSFGLLNEKLFFGSGTQLSVL.

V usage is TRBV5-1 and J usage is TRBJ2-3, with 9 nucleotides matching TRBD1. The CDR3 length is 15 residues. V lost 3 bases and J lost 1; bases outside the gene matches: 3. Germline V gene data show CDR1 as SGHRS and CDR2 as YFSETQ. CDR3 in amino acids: CASSSTGGRTDTQYF. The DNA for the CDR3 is TGCGCCAGCAGCTCGACAGGGGGTCGCACAGATACGCAGTATTTT.

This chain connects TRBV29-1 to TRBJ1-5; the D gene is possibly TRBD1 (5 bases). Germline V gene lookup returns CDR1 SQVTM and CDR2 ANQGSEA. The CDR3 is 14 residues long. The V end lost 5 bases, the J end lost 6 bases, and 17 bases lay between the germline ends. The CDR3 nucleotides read TGCAGCGTTCTTCTGGGGGGTAGGGGTCAGCCCCAGCATTTT. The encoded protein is CSVLLGGRGQPQHF. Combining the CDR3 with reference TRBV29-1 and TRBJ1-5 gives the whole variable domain SAVISQKPSRDICQRGTSLTIQCQVDSQVTMMFWYRQQPGQSLTLIATANQGSEATYESGFVIDKFPISRPNLTFSTLTVSNMSPEDSSIYLCSVLLGGRGQPQHFGDGTRLSIL.

The DNA of the CDR3 is TGTGCCAGCAGGCTAGCGGGGGGGGTAAACAATGAGCAGTTCTTC. This sequence encodes CASRLAGGVNNEQFF. The J gene is TRBJ2-1, the V gene TRBV6-6; 12 positions match TRBD2. J was trimmed by 5 bases and V by 6 bases; bases with no gene match: 5. The germline V gene has CDR1 MNHNY and CDR2 SVGAGI (reference sequence). The CDR3 covers 15 residues.

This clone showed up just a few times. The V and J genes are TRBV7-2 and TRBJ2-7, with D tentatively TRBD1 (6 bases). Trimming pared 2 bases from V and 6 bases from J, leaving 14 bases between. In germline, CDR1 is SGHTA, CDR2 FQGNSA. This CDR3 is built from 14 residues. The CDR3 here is CASSLRSGVSEQYF. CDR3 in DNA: TGTGCCAGCAGCTTAAGGTCAGGGGTTAGCGAGCAGTACTTC.

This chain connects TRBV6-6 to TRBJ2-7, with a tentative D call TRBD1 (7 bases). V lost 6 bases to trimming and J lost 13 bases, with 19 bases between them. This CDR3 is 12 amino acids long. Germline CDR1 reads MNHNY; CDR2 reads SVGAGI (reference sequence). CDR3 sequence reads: CASSQTQGEVYF. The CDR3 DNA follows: TGTGCCAGCAGCCAAACCCAGGGGGAGGTTTACTTC.

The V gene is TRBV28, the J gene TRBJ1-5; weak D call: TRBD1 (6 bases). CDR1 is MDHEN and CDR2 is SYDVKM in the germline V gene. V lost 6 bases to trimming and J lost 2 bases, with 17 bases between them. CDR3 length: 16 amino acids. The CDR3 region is CASSSLTGSGNQPQHF. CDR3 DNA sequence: TGTGCCAGCAGCTCACTGACAGGATCTGGCAATCAGCCCCAGCATTTT.

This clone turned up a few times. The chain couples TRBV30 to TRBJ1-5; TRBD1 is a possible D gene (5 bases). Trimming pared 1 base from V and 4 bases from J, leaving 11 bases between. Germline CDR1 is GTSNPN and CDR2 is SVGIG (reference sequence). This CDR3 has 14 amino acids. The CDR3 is CAWSGTSRNQPQHF. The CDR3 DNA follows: TGTGCCTGGAGTGGGACATCGAGGAATCAGCCCCAGCATTTT.

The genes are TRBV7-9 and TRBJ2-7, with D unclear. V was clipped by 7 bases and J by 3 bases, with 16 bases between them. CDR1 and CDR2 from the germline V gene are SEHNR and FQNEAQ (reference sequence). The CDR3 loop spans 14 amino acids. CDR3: CASTHTETDYEQYF. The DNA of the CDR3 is TGTGCCAGCACACACACAGAGACGGACTACGAGCAGTACTTC.

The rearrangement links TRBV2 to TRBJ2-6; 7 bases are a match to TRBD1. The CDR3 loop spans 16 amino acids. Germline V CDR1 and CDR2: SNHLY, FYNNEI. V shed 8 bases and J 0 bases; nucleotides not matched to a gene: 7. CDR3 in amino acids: CASYRGPLSGANVLTF. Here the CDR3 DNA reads TGTGCCAGCTACAGGGGACCACTCTCTGGGGCCAACGTCCTGACTTTC.

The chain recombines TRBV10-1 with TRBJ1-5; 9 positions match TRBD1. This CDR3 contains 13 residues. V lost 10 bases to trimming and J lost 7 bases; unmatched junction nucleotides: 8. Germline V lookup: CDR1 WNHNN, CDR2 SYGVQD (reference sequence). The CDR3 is CATGDRVEQPQHF. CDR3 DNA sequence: TGCGCCACGGGGGACAGGGTCGAACAGCCCCAGCATTTT.

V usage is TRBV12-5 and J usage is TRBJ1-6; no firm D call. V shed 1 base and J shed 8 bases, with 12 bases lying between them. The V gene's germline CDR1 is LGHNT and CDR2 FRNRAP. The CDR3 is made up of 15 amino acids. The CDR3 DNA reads TGTGCTAGTGGTTTGGGTATGGTGCGGGATTCACCCCTCCACTTT. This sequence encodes CASGLGMVRDSPLHF.

The CDR3 DNA follows: TGTGCCATCGGGGACAGGGGAAACATTCAGTACTTC. Its protein product is CAIGDRGNIQYF. This chain joins TRBV10-3 and TRBJ2-4, with 10 bases matching TRBD1. The V and J ends lost 8 bases and 6 bases, in that order; junction bases with no gene match: 1. Germline-derived CDR1 and CDR2 are ENHRY and SYGVKD. The CDR3 covers 12 residues.

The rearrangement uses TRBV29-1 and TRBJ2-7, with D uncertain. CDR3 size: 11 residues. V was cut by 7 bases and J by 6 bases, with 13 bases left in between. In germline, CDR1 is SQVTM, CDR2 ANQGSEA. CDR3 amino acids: CSAYRGTEQYF. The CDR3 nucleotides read TGCAGCGCTTACCGTGGCACCGAGCAGTACTTC.

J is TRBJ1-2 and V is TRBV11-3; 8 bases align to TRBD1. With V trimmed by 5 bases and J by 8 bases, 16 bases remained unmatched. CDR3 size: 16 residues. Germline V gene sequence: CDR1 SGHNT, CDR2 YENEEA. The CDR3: CASSRCGTGKFEGYTF. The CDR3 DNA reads TGTGCCAGCAGCCGCTGTGGGACAGGAAAATTCGAGGGCTACACCTTC. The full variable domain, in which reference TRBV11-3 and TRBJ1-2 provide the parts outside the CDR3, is EAGVVQSPRYKIIEKKQPVAFWCNPISGHNTLYWYLQNLGQGPELLIRYENEEAVDDSQLPKDRFSAERLKGVDSTLKIQPAELGDSAVYLCASSRCGTGKFEGYTFGSGTRLTVV.

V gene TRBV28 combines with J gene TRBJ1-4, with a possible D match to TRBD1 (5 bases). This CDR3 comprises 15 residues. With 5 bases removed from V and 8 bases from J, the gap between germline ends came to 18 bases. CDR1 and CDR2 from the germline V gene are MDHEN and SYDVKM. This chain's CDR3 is CASSPAGPLEEKLFF. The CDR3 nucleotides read TGTGCCAGCAGTCCGGCAGGGCCCCTGGAGGAAAAACTGTTTTTT.

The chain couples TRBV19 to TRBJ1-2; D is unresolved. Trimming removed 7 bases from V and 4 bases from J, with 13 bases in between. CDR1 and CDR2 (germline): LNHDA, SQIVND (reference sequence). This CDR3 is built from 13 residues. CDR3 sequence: CASTYGSAYGYTF. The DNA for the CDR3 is TGTGCCAGTACATACGGGTCGGCCTATGGCTACACCTTC.

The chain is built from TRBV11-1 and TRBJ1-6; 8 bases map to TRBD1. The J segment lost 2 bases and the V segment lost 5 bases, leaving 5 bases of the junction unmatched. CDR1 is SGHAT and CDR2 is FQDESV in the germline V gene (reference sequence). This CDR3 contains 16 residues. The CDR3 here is CASSPGQGAYNSPLHF. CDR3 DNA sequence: TGTGCCAGCAGCCCAGGACAGGGTGCCTATAATTCACCCCTCCACTTT.

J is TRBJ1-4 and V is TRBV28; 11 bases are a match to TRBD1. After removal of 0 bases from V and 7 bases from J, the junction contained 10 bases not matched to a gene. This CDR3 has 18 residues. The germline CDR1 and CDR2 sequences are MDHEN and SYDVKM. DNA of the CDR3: TGTGCCAGCAGTTTATGGGCGGGACAGGGGGGTTTGGGTGAAAAACTGTTTTTT. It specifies CASSLWAGQGGLGEKLFF.

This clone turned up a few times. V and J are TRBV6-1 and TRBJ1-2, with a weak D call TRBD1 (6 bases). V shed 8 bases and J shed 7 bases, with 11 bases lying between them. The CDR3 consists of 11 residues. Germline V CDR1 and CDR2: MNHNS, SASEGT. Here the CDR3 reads CASQQGRGYTF. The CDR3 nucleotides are TGTGCCAGCCAACAGGGACGTGGCTACACCTTC.

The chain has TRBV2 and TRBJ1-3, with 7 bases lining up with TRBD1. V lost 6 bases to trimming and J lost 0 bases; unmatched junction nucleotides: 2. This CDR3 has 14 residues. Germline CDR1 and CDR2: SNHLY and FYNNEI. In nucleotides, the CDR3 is TGTGCCAGCAGGGGACAGCCCTCTGGAAACACCATATATTTT. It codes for CASRGQPSGNTIYF.

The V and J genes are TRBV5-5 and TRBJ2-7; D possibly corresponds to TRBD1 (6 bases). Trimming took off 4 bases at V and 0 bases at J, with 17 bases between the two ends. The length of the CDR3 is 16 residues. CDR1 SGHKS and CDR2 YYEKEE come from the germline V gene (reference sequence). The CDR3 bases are TGTGCCAGCAGCAGACATGGACAGTGGGACTCCTACGAGCAGTACTTC. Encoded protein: CASSRHGQWDSYEQYF.